Below are 22 T cell receptor beta chains sequenced from a single sample in a study of CD8 T cells in ankylosing spondylitis (dated by TCRdb to the late 2010s). The library was produced with 5' RACE. Sequenced on an Illumina HiSeq 2500. The public reads were reprocessed in TCRdb via fastp at Q25 and MiXCR, keeping in-frame beta chains. CDR3 protein duplicates are merged, each entry listing the most common genes and DNA. This sample has 80,000 to 90,000 distinct CDR3 sequences in its table, and roughly 27% of those were observed once. The top ten clonotypes cover roughly three fifths of the sample. The source material was blood, either unsorted or a sorted T cell fraction (not recorded which). The receptors derive from a male donor with ankylosing spondylitis or in good health (not recorded which).

This clonotype was observed a few times. This chain links TRBV28 with TRBJ2-3, with 7 bases identical to TRBD1. The junction had 6 bases not matched to a gene; V was cut back by 3 bases and J by 0 bases. The germline V gene encodes CDR1 MDHEN and CDR2 SYDVKM. The CDR3 runs to 16 residues. The DNA for the CDR3 is TGTGCCAGCAGTTTTTCGGGGACAGTCAGCACAGATACGCAGTATTTT. Its protein is CASSFSGTVSTDTQYF.

This clonotype was found a few times. The chain carries TRBV5-1 and TRBJ2-1; TRBD2 might be the D (5 bases). The CDR3 is made up of 15 amino acids. Germline values: CDR1 SGHRS, CDR2 YFSETQ. V lost 4 bases to trimming and J lost 4 bases, with 15 bases between them. The DNA of the CDR3 is TGCGCCAGCAGCCCCCGTCCAGGCGGGTACAATGAGCAGTTCTTC. Its translation: CASSPRPGGYNEQFF.

The V gene is TRBV7-2, the J gene TRBJ2-3; 9 bases align to TRBD2. After removal of 5 bases from V and 4 bases from J, the junction contained 7 bases not matched to a gene. From germline, CDR1 is SGHTA and CDR2 FQGNSA. CDR3 length: 15 amino acids. The CDR3 sequence is CASSGSGGSADTQYF. CDR3 nucleotides: TGTGCCAGCAGCGGCAGCGGGGGGAGCGCAGATACGCAGTATTTT.

This clonotype was observed a handful of times. V usage is TRBV10-3 and J usage is TRBJ1-6; 7 bases agree with TRBD1. The CDR3 consists of 14 residues. Germline values: CDR1 ENHRY, CDR2 SYGVKD. The V segment lost 2 bases and the J segment 7 bases; nucleotides outside the gene matches: 2. This CDR3 reads CAISETGANSPLHF. The CDR3, as DNA: TGTGCCATCAGTGAGACAGGGGCGAATTCACCCCTCCACTTT.

The genes are TRBV6-5 and TRBJ2-3; D is perhaps TRBD1 or TRBD2 (5 bases each). Trimming removed 4 bases from V and 3 bases from J, with 23 bases in between. Germline loops: CDR1 MNHEY, CDR2 SVGAGI. The CDR3 loop spans 18 amino acids. CDR3 nucleotide sequence: TGTGCCAGCAGTTCGAAATCTTTCGTCTCTTGGGGGACAGATACGCAGTATTTT. As protein: CASSSKSFVSWGTDTQYF.

This chain connects TRBV9 to TRBJ2-7; a weak D match, TRBD2 (6 bases). Trimming took 0 bases from V and 3 from J, leaving 10 bases between them. CDR1 and CDR2 (germline): SGDLS, YYNGEE. The CDR3 consists of 14 residues. The CDR3, as DNA: TGTGCCAGCAGCGTAGATAGCGGACTCTACGAGCAGTACTTC. Translating gives CASSVDSGLYEQYF.

This clonotype came up a few times. V is TRBV5-1 and J is TRBJ2-2; TRBD1 or TRBD2 may be the D gene (6 bases each). CDR3 length equals 16 residues. The germline CDR1 and CDR2 sequences are SGHRS and YFSETQ. Trimming took off 2 bases at V and 3 bases at J, with 14 bases between the two ends. CDR3 residues: CASSLHPRGDTGELFF. Here the CDR3 DNA reads TGCGCCAGCAGCTTACACCCGAGGGGGGACACCGGGGAGCTGTTTTTT.

There are a few counts of this clonotype. The V gene is TRBV5-1, the J gene TRBJ2-7; 8 bases map to TRBD2. There are 14 residues in the CDR3. Germline values: CDR1 SGHRS, CDR2 YFSETQ. V lost 1 base, J lost 4 bases, and 4 bases stayed unmatched. This CDR3 reads CASSLSGRGYEQYF. In nucleotides, the CDR3 is TGCGCCAGCAGCTTGAGCGGGAGAGGTTACGAGCAGTACTTC.

This clonotype was seen only a few times. The J gene is TRBJ1-6, the V gene TRBV20-1, with a tentative D call TRBD1 (6 bases). Germline assignment: CDR1 DFQATT and CDR2 SNEGSKA (reference sequence). V was trimmed by 5 bases and J by 13 bases, leaving 15 bases between them. This CDR3 is built from 12 residues. CDR3 sequence: CSAGQWQDPLHF. CDR3 DNA: TGCAGTGCTGGACAGTGGCAAGATCCCCTCCACTTT.

The chain couples TRBV7-3 to TRBJ2-1; D not resolved. CDR1 and CDR2 (germline): SGHTA, FQGTGA. Trimming removed 1 base from V and 7 bases from J, with 14 bases in between. The CDR3 sequence is 15 residues long. The DNA for the CDR3 is TGTGCCAGCAGCTTAATACGTGGGCATGGGAATGAGCAGTTCTTC. It yields the protein CASSLIRGHGNEQFF.

This clonotype was seen a few times. J is TRBJ2-7 and V is TRBV12-3 or TRBV12-4, with a tentative D call TRBD2 (5 bases). V was pared by 10 bases and J by 0 bases, with 10 bases between. This CDR3 has 12 amino acids. CDR3: CATAESSYEQYF. For the CDR3, the DNA is TGTGCCACAGCGGAGAGCTCCTACGAGCAGTACTTC.

This clonotype was seen a handful of times. This chain joins TRBV28 and TRBJ1-2; no reliable D call. The germline V and J ends were trimmed by 2 bases and 4 bases, with 11 bases remaining between them. The length of the CDR3 is 14 residues. The germline V gene encodes CDR1 MDHEN and CDR2 SYDVKM. For the CDR3, the DNA is TGTGCCAGCAGTTTAGAAGGCGACCCCTATGGCTACACCTTC. It specifies CASSLEGDPYGYTF.

The gene calls are TRBV7-9 and TRBJ1-1; 7 bases agree with TRBD1. Germline values: CDR1 SEHNR, CDR2 FQNEAQ (reference sequence). There are 13 residues in the CDR3. V was pared by 5 bases and J by 4 bases, with 4 bases of the junction left unmatched. CDR3 amino acids: CASSHRDSTEAFF. The DNA for the CDR3 is TGTGCCAGCAGCCACCGGGACAGCACTGAAGCTTTCTTT.

This clonotype was counted between two and nine times. The gene calls are TRBV6-5 and TRBJ2-1; no definite D call. The CDR3 has 12 amino acids. V lost 4 bases, J lost 9 bases, and 10 bases lay in between. CDR1 and CDR2 from the germline V gene are MNHEY and SVGAGI. The CDR3 loop is CASSFITGEQFF. DNA of the CDR3: TGTGCCAGCAGTTTTATCACCGGTGAGCAGTTCTTC.

The rearrangement links TRBV20-1 to TRBJ2-2; 10 bases match TRBD2. V lost 4 bases, J lost 1 base, and 0 bases stayed unmatched. The CDR3 is 14 residues long. Germline V lookup: CDR1 DFQATT, CDR2 SNEGSKA (reference sequence). The CDR3 DNA sequence: TGCAGTGCTACTAGCGGGGGGAACACCGGGGAGCTGTTTTTT. The encoded protein is CSATSGGNTGELFF.

This clonotype turned up a few times. V usage is TRBV9 and J usage is TRBJ1-1; D is ambiguous. Germline V CDR1 and CDR2: SGDLS, YYNGEE. V lost 0 bases to trimming and J lost 0 bases, with 6 bases between them. This CDR3 has 14 residues. The CDR3 sequence is CASSVATMNTEAFF. DNA for the CDR3: TGTGCCAGCAGCGTAGCTACCATGAACACTGAAGCTTTCTTT.

This chain links TRBV7-2 with TRBJ2-7, with D possibly being TRBD2 (5 bases). V lost 5 bases to trimming and J lost 3 bases, with 14 bases between them. The CDR3 covers 14 residues. Germline assignment: CDR1 SGHTA and CDR2 FQGNSA. The CDR3 region is CASSPVTGSYEQYF. The CDR3 region has the DNA TGTGCCAGCAGCCCCGTTACTGGGAGCTACGAGCAGTACTTC.

This CDR3 reads CASSQGRDIEQFF. The CDR3 region has the DNA TGTGCCAGCAGCCAAGGACGGGATATTGAGCAGTTCTTC. The chain is built from TRBV3-1 and TRBJ2-1, with D possibly being TRBD2 (5 bases). V was trimmed by 1 base and J by 9 bases, leaving 10 bases between them. The germline gives CDR1 LGHDT, CDR2 YNNKEL (reference sequence). The CDR3 runs 13 residues.

This clonotype has just a few counts. The chain uses TRBV7-2 and TRBJ2-5; 11 bases map to TRBD2. The CDR3 covers 15 residues. Germline V gene data show CDR1 as SGHTA and CDR2 as FQGNSA. V lost 5 bases, J lost 1 base, and 3 bases stayed unmatched. The CDR3 DNA reads TGTGCCAGCAGCGCTAGCGGGAGGCTCCAAGAGACCCAGTACTTC. Amino acid sequence: CASSASGRLQETQYF.

This clonotype showed up just a few times. J is TRBJ2-1 and V is TRBV9, with 7 positions matching TRBD1. V gave up 0 bases and J gave up 7 bases; unmatched junction bases: 7. In germline, CDR1 is SGDLS, CDR2 YYNGEE. This CDR3 is built from 15 residues. CDR3 nucleotide sequence: TGTGCCAGCAGCGTAGGAATGAGGGGGCAAAATGAGCAGTTCTTC. Its translation is CASSVGMRGQNEQFF.

On this clonotype itself: The junction shows a germline mismatch at one end, possibly a read error. The V call is TRBV7-7, the J call TRBJ2-7; D gene uncertain. Germline-derived CDR1 and CDR2 are SSHAT and FNYEAQ (reference sequence). This CDR3 contains 15 residues. This chain's CDR3 is CASSLGRGSSYEQYF. The CDR3 DNA follows: TGTGCTAGCAGCTTAGGTCGTGGCAGCTCCTACGAGCAGTACTTC.

This clonotype was found a few times. The CDR3 is CSASSGVGNEQFF. CDR3 coding DNA: TGCAGTGCTAGTAGCGGGGTCGGCAATGAGCAGTTCTTC. This sequence joins TRBV20-1 and TRBJ2-1, with 8 bases lining up with TRBD2. The CDR3 runs 13 residues. CDR1 is DFQATT, CDR2 SNEGSKA, per germline (reference sequence). J gave up 6 bases and V 3 bases, and 4 bases lay outside the gene matches.